Shown below are 29 T cell receptor beta chains from a single sample sequenced in a study of blood T cells in healthy people across ages. The second PCR ran roughly 6 to 11 cycles with a sample-barcoded 5' primer and J-beta primers. TCRdb processed the 5' RACE reads anew with MiXCR; each CDR3 protein has one entry. The table includes about 2 million distinct CDR3 sequences, around half detected once. Sequenced input: blood. These receptors originate from a woman aged 40 to 55 in good health.

A few counts support this clonotype. The chain carries TRBV12-3 or TRBV12-4 and TRBJ1-1; 8 bases agree with TRBD1. The CDR3 totals 14 residues. V lost 7 bases, J lost 4 bases, and 8 bases stayed unmatched. CDR3 nucleotides: TGTGCCAGCACCCATATAGACAGGGGCACTGAAGCTTTCTTT. Its protein is CASTHIDRGTEAFF.

V and J are TRBV11-2 and TRBJ2-3; D might be TRBD1 (5 bases). The germline CDR1 and CDR2 sequences are SGHAT and FQNNGV. The V gene lost 5 bases and the J gene lost 0 bases, with 12 bases spanning the gap. The CDR3 runs 15 residues. The CDR3 nucleotides read TGTGCCAGCAGCCTGAGACAGAAAAGCACAGATACGCAGTATTTT. This sequence encodes CASSLRQKSTDTQYF.

V is TRBV12-3 or TRBV12-4 and J is TRBJ1-5, with 8 bases that match TRBD1. The CDR3 extends over 15 amino acids. The trim removed 4 bases at V and 0 bases at J, leaving 2 bases unmatched. CDR3 protein: CASSYRGTSNQPQHF. CDR3 DNA sequence: TGTGCCAGCAGTTACAGGGGGACTAGCAATCAGCCCCAGCATTTT.

The chain joins TRBV6-2 or TRBV6-3 to TRBJ1-2; D uncertain. V was clipped by 8 bases and J by 11 bases, with 18 bases between them. This CDR3 has 12 amino acids. From germline, CDR1 is MNHEY and CDR2 SVGEGT. The DNA for the CDR3 is TGTGCCAGCGGCTTTACGTCCGGGTCGTACACCTTC. Its translation is CASGFTSGSYTF.

The chain couples TRBV4-3 to TRBJ2-1; D tentatively reads TRBD1 or TRBD2 (5 bases each). The CDR3 runs to 15 residues. V lost 1 base and J lost 2, with 9 bases in between. The germline V gene encodes CDR1 LGHNA and CDR2 YSLEER. Here the CDR3 reads CASSQGGFPYNEQFF. The CDR3 DNA reads TGCGCCAGCAGCCAAGGGGGGTTCCCCTACAATGAGCAGTTCTTC.

The chain couples TRBV13 to TRBJ1-5; 8 bases fit TRBD1. The DNA matches TRBJ2-3 better at its end, which makes the J call doubtful. Germline-derived CDR1 and CDR2 are PRHDT and FYEKMQ (reference sequence). The length of the CDR3 is 16 residues. CDR3 sequence (DNA): TGTGCCAGCAGCTTAGGCAGGACAGGGCAAAATCAGCCCCAGTATTTT. Translation gives CASSLGRTGQNQPQYF.

V is TRBV12-3 or TRBV12-4 and J is TRBJ2-5; D gene unclear. The J call is in doubt because the DNA end fits TRBJ2-1 better. This CDR3 contains 12 residues. In DNA, the CDR3 is TGTGCCAGCGCCCCGTACCAAGAGACCCAGTTCTTC. This sequence encodes CASAPYQETQFF.

The chain employs TRBV10-1 and TRBJ2-4; TRBD2 matches at 8 bases. The DNA end is a closer match to TRBJ2-5, so the J assignment may be wrong. The CDR3 is made up of 15 amino acids. From germline, CDR1 is WNHNN and CDR2 SYGVQD (reference sequence). This chain's CDR3 is CASSGSSGVQETQYF. CDR3 nucleotide sequence: TGCGCCAGCAGTGGGAGTAGCGGGGTCCAAGAGACCCAGTACTTC.

V usage is TRBV20-1 and J usage is TRBJ2-3; TRBD2 matches 10 bases. V trimming: 0 bases; J trimming: 4 bases; junction bases outside the gene matches: 4. The germline CDR1 and CDR2 sequences are DFQATT and SNEGSKA (reference sequence). This CDR3 region has 15 residues. This CDR3 is CSARDRTSGADTQYF. Here the CDR3 DNA reads TGCAGTGCTAGAGATCGGACTAGCGGAGCAGATACGCAGTATTTT.

The CDR3 here is CASSYLAGEGDTQYF. CDR3 nucleotides: TGTGCCAGCAGTTACCTAGCGGGGGAGGGAGATACGCAGTATTTT. The gene calls are TRBV12-3 or TRBV12-4 and TRBJ2-3; 10 bases line up with TRBD2. V was pared by 4 bases and J by 5 bases, with 6 bases of the junction left unmatched. CDR3 size: 15 residues.

V gene TRBV18 combines with J gene TRBJ2-7; D remains unclear. The DNA end is more similar to TRBJ2-4, so the J call may be wrong. The CDR3 contains 14 residues. The germline gives CDR1 KGHSH, CDR2 LQKENI. The CDR3 is CASSSTKDKNIQYF. CDR3 bases: TGTGCCAGCTCATCTACTAAAGACAAAAACATTCAGTACTTC.

This chain connects TRBV2 to TRBJ2-1; D may be TRBD1 (5 bases). The CDR3 is made up of 12 amino acids. The ends were cut back, 8 bases at V and 13 bases at J, with 18 bases in the middle. Germline values: CDR1 SNHLY, CDR2 FYNNEI. The CDR3 here is CASPKGIQGQFF. The CDR3 nucleotides are TGTGCCAGCCCCAAAGGGATCCAGGGACAGTTCTTC.

The gene calls are TRBV5-1 and TRBJ1-2, with TRBD1 identical over 7 bases. The CDR3 runs 13 residues. Germline V gives CDR1 SGHRS, CDR2 YFSETQ. J was trimmed by 6 bases and V by 3 bases; bases with no gene match: 5. CDR3: CASSSQGGNGYTF. The CDR3 DNA is TGCGCCAGCAGCTCTCAGGGGGGGAATGGCTACACCTTC.

This rearrangement joins TRBV29-1 to TRBJ2-3; D may be TRBD1 (5 bases). CDR3 length: 15 amino acids. Germline CDR1 and CDR2: SQVTM and ANQGSEA. V lost 5 bases, J lost 1 base, and 16 bases lay in between. DNA of the CDR3: TGCAGCGTTCAGGTCGGCGGCAGGGGCACAGATACGCAGTATTTT. Its translation is CSVQVGGRGTDTQYF.

This clonotype came up a few times. The V and J genes are TRBV7-2 and TRBJ2-1; 7 nucleotides match TRBD1. The CDR3 has 14 amino acids. Germline V gene sequence: CDR1 SGHTA, CDR2 FQGNSA. Trimming took 4 bases from V and 4 from J; bases not matched to a gene: 4. DNA for the CDR3: TGTGCCAGCAGCTCCCAGGACAGGTACAATGAGCAGTTCTTC. Protein sequence: CASSSQDRYNEQFF.

This chain joins TRBV12-3 or TRBV12-4 and TRBJ2-3; D may be TRBD1 (5 bases). This CDR3 is 13 amino acids long. V shed 1 base and J shed 5 bases, with 7 bases lying between them. CDR3 in amino acids: CASSLDQGDTQYF. The DNA of the CDR3 is TGTGCCAGCAGTTTAGACCAGGGAGATACGCAGTATTTT.

This clonotype has a handful of counts. V and J are TRBV7-3 and TRBJ2-6, with 7 bases aligning to TRBD1. J was trimmed by 2 bases and V by 4 bases; bases with no gene match: 2. The V gene's germline CDR1 is SGHTA and CDR2 FQGTGA. This CDR3 is built from 15 residues. The CDR3 region is CASSYQGAGANVLTF. Written as DNA, the CDR3 is TGTGCCAGCAGCTATCAGGGGGCTGGGGCCAACGTCCTGACTTTC.

V usage is TRBV28 and J usage is TRBJ2-6, with D perhaps matching TRBD2 (5 bases). Between the trimmed V and J ends, which lost 8 bases and 0 bases, there was a span of 11 bases. Germline CDR1 reads MDHEN; CDR2 reads SYDVKM. This CDR3 comprises 15 residues. The CDR3 loop is CASAPGFSGANVLTF. The CDR3 DNA reads as TGTGCCAGCGCCCCGGGGTTCTCTGGGGCCAACGTCCTGACTTTC.

This CDR3 reads CSAPSGRLYEQYF. The CDR3 DNA reads as TGCAGTGCCCCGTCGGGACGGCTTTACGAGCAGTACTTC. The chain couples TRBV20-1 to TRBJ2-7; perhaps D is TRBD1 or TRBD2 (5 bases each). Germline CDR1 and CDR2: DFQATT and SNEGSKA (reference sequence). The germline V and J ends were trimmed by 6 bases and 4 bases, with 16 bases remaining between them. The CDR3 runs to 13 residues.

The chain links TRBV5-1 to TRBJ1-6, with TRBD1 identical over 9 bases. The CDR3 consists of 16 residues. Germline V gives CDR1 SGHRS, CDR2 YFSETQ. V trimming: 0 bases; J trimming: 5 bases; junction bases outside the gene matches: 3. This CDR3 is CASSLAGQGNNSPLHF. CDR3 coding DNA: TGCGCCAGCAGCTTGGCCGGACAGGGGAATAATTCACCCCTCCACTTT.

The V call is TRBV7-9, the J call TRBJ2-1; the D is unclear. CDR1 and CDR2 from the germline V gene are SEHNR and FQNEAQ (reference sequence). V lost 8 bases and J lost 0, with 8 bases in between. The CDR3 consists of 13 residues. The CDR3 protein is CASVQSSYNEQFF. The CDR3 DNA is TGTGCCAGCGTCCAGAGCTCCTACAATGAGCAGTTCTTC.

This clonotype was picked up a small number of times. CDR3 residues: CASSWTYQETQYF. In DNA, the CDR3 is TGTGCCAGCAGCTGGACGTACCAAGAGACCCAGTACTTC. The rearrangement joins TRBV7-3 to TRBJ2-5; D ambiguous. The CDR3 has 13 residues. Trimming pared 4 bases from V and 0 bases from J, leaving 6 bases between. The V gene's germline CDR1 is SGHTA and CDR2 FQGTGA.

V usage is TRBV6-2 or TRBV6-3 and J usage is TRBJ2-7; D gene unclear. The germline CDR1 and CDR2 sequences are MNHEY and SVGEGT. Trimming took off 4 bases at V and 1 base at J, with 14 bases between the two ends. The CDR3 runs to 15 residues. DNA of the CDR3: TGTGCCAGCAGTTCCCATGTAACGGCATCCTACGAGCAGTACTTC. Translation gives CASSSHVTASYEQYF.

This chain links TRBV10-3 with TRBJ2-5; weak D call: TRBD2 (7 bases). The CDR3 contains 15 residues. Germline V gene sequence: CDR1 ENHRY, CDR2 SYGVKD. V was cut by 0 bases and J by 6 bases, with 14 bases left in between. In DNA form, the CDR3 reads TGTGCCATCAGTGAGTCAGGGGGACTACAGAAGACCCAGTACTTC. Protein: CAISESGGLQKTQYF.

The chain employs TRBV12-3 or TRBV12-4 and TRBJ1-4, with D tentatively TRBD1 (6 bases). The CDR3 consists of 14 residues. The germline V and J ends were trimmed by 3 bases and 5 bases, with 10 bases remaining between them. CDR3 nucleotide sequence: TGTGCCAGCAGTTTGGGGGCCCCAAATGAAAAACTGTTTTTT. Translating it yields CASSLGAPNEKLFF.

V gene TRBV12-3 or TRBV12-4 combines with J gene TRBJ1-2, with 7 bases that match TRBD1. This CDR3 has 12 amino acids. Trimming at V came to 6 bases and at J to 6 bases, leaving 4 bases not matched to a gene. The CDR3 DNA is TGTGCCAGCAGCCAGGGACAGAATGGCTACACCTTC. Encoded protein: CASSQGQNGYTF.

In its sample, this clonotype was seen a few times. The V gene is TRBV5-1, the J gene TRBJ2-7; 7 nucleotides match TRBD1. The germline CDR1 and CDR2 sequences are SGHRS and YFSETQ. The CDR3 consists of 16 residues. J lost 2 bases, V lost 5 bases, and 13 bases had no gene match. The CDR3 bases are TGCGCCAGCAGTTACCGAACCGGGACAGACCCCTACGAGCAGTACTTC. Amino acid sequence: CASSYRTGTDPYEQYF.

This chain joins TRBV11-2 and TRBJ2-3; 15 nucleotides agree with TRBD2. CDR3 length: 19 amino acids. The V and J ends lost 4 bases and 0 bases, in that order; junction bases with no gene match: 8. In germline, CDR1 is SGHAT, CDR2 FQNNGV. CDR3 nucleotide sequence: TGTGCCAGCAGCTCAAGAGGGACTAGCGGGGGGCTCAGCACAGATACGCAGTATTTT. The encoded protein is CASSSRGTSGGLSTDTQYF.

The rearrangement links TRBV12-3 or TRBV12-4 to TRBJ2-7; unclear D gene. The CDR3 sequence is 13 residues long. The ends were cut back, 3 bases at V and 4 bases at J, with 10 bases in the middle. CDR3 in DNA: TGTGCCAGCAGTTTTGGGGATCGGTACGAGCAGTACTTC. Its translation: CASSFGDRYEQYF.